Listed below are T cell receptor beta chains from one sample, sequenced in a study of blood T cell repertoires in COVID-19. TCRdb's copy holds only in-frame clones and misses some; the assay was immunoSEQ multiplex PCR. The sample shows about 210,000 clones, around 86% of them seen only once. Sequences were obtained from peripheral blood. The receptors shown here come from a woman aged 70-85 years with COVID-19, enrolled during active disease. CDR3s include the opening cysteine and the closing phenylalanine or tryptophan. A D gene is named only where the DNA matches it firmly. Size is omitted from some rows. Given values are once, few, many or a class for expanded clones.

d_gene	abundance	v_gene	j_gene	CDR3aa	CDR3nt
NA	NA	TRBV7-9	TRBJ1-3	CASSTDSLSGNTIYF	TGTGCCAGCAGTACCGACAGCCTCTCTGGAAACACCATATATTTT
NA	NA	TRBV12-3/TRBV12-4	TRBJ1-5	CASSSGNQPQHF	TGTGCCAGCAGCTCGGGGAATCAGCCCCAGCATTTT
NA	NA	TRBV28	TRBJ1-5	CASSAGGNQPQHF	TGTGCCAGCAGTGCGGGGGGAAATCAGCCCCAGCATTTT
NA	NA	TRBV24-1	TRBJ2-2	CATSDLRGDKNTGELFF	TGTGCCACCAGTGATTTGCGGGGGGACAAGAACACCGGGGAGCTGTTTTTT
TRBD2	once	TRBV5-4	TRBJ2-7	CASSLDPSGTEQYF	TGTGCCAGCAGCTTGGACCCTAGCGGGACTGAGCAGTACTTC
TRBD1	NA	TRBV10-2	TRBJ1-4	CASSESSTGGEKLFF	TGCGCCAGCAGTGAGTCCTCTACAGGGGGTGAAAAACTGTTTTTT
NA	NA	TRBV7-3	TRBJ2-3	CASSFSGYTDTQYF	TGTGCCAGCAGCTTCAGCGGGTACACAGATACGCAGTATTTT
NA	few	TRBV5-6	TRBJ1-3	CASTSGGSSGNTIYF	TGTGCCAGCACCTCCGGGGGGAGCTCTGGAAACACCATATATTTT
NA	few	TRBV6-2/TRBV6-3	TRBJ2-5	CASSPQGRKTQYF	TGTGCCAGCAGCCCACAGGGGAGGAAGACCCAGTACTTC
TRBD1	NA	TRBV6-2/TRBV6-3	TRBJ1-5	CASSYDRGNQPQHF	TGTGCCAGCAGTTACGACAGGGGCAATCAGCCCCAGCATTTT
TRBD1	few	TRBV7-9	TRBJ2-5	CASSLGQGTGETQYF	TGTGCCAGCAGCCTGGGACAGGGAACGGGGGAGACCCAGTACTTC
TRBD2	NA	TRBV28	TRBJ2-1	CASSPSGTTWSGREQFF	TGTGCCAGCAGTCCTTCAGGGACTACTTGGAGTGGTAGGGAGCAGTTCTTC
TRBD1	NA	TRBV2	TRBJ1-2	CASRAFRQGREGYGYTF	TGTGCCAGCAGGGCGTTCCGACAGGGTAGGGAAGGCTATGGCTACACCTTC
TRBD2	few	TRBV19	TRBJ2-7	CASSMAGGYEQYF	TGTGCCAGTAGTATGGCGGGAGGTTACGAGCAGTACTTC
TRBD1	few	TRBV19	TRBJ1-6	CASSFRTGPQALHF	TGTGCCAGTAGTTTCCGGACAGGGCCACAGGCCCTCCACTTT
NA	few	TRBV6-2/TRBV6-3	TRBJ1-3	CASSYRTPSDGRGRNTIYF	TGTGCCAGCAGTTATCGCACCCCCTCAGACGGTCGCGGAAGAAACACCATATATTTT
NA	NA	TRBV7-3	TRBJ2-1	CASSLYGSSSYNEQFF	TGTGCCAGCAGCTTATATGGCTCCAGCTCCTACAATGAGCAGTTCTTC
NA	NA	TRBV5-4	TRBJ2-7	CASSLASGGPHEQYF	TGTGCCAGCAGCTTGGCCAGCGGTGGCCCCCACGAGCAGTACTTC
TRBD1	NA	TRBV28	TRBJ1-6	CASRRHRGTYHF	TGTGCCAGCAGGCGTCACAGGGGGACGTACCACTTT
NA	NA	TRBV5-4	TRBJ2-1	CASSSQRASPSYNEQFF	TGTGCCAGCAGCTCTCAGCGGGCCTCACCCTCCTACAATGAGCAGTTCTTC
TRBD1	NA	TRBV18	TRBJ2-5	CASSRGTGGQETQYF	TGTGCCAGCTCACGTGGGACAGGGGGCCAGGAGACCCAGTACTTC
TRBD1	NA	TRBV19	TRBJ1-1	CASSMGQGYPEAFF	TGTGCCAGTAGTATGGGACAGGGATATCCTGAAGCTTTCTTT
TRBD1	NA	TRBV5-5	TRBJ1-1	CASSSIQNRGTEAFF	TGTGCCAGCAGCTCCATTCAAAACAGGGGCACTGAAGCTTTCTTT
NA	NA	TRBV18	TRBJ2-2	CASSPRNTGELFF	TGTGCCAGCTCACCCCGGAACACCGGGGAGCTGTTTTTT
NA	NA	TRBV6-2/TRBV6-3	TRBJ1-5	CASSPFGDQPQHF	TGTGCCAGCAGTCCCTTCGGGGATCAGCCCCAGCATTTT
TRBD1	once	TRBV28	TRBJ1-2	CASSLRDRRLGYTF	TGTGCCAGCAGTTTAAGGGACAGGAGACTAGGCTACACCTTC
NA	many	TRBV6-2/TRBV6-3	TRBJ2-5	CASSFGLVGGTQYF	TGTGCCAGCAGTTTTGGACTCGTGGGGGGGACCCAGTACTTC
TRBD1	once	TRBV25-1	TRBJ1-4	CASKRTGPSSTNEKLFF	TGTGCCAGCAAGCGGACAGGCCCTTCCTCAACTAATGAAAAACTGTTTTTT
TRBD2	once	TRBV4-3	TRBJ2-3	CASSQEVSGLVALSTDTQYF	TGCGCCAGCAGCCAAGAGGTATCGGGACTAGTTGCGTTAAGCACAGATACGCAGTATTTT
NA	once	TRBV27	TRBJ1-6	CASSLGLGNNSPLHF	TGTGCCAGCAGTTTAGGGCTTGGAAATAATTCACCCCTCCACTTT
TRBD2	once	TRBV28	TRBJ2-7	CASSLWTSGYEQYF	TGTGCCAGCAGTTTGTGGACTAGCGGCTACGAGCAGTACTTC
NA	NA	TRBV10-1	TRBJ2-5	CASSESEGVQETQYF	TGCGCCAGCAGTGAGTCTGAGGGAGTCCAAGAGACCCAGTACTTC
NA	NA	TRBV13	TRBJ1-2	CASSYMEGANYGYTF	TGTGCCAGCAGCTACATGGAGGGAGCTAACTATGGCTACACCTTC
TRBD1	NA	TRBV6-6	TRBJ2-5	CASSYRTGNQETQYF	TGTGCCAGCAGTTACCGGACAGGAAACCAAGAGACCCAGTACTTC
TRBD1	NA	TRBV5-1	TRBJ2-5	CASSSGQGGETQYF	TGCGCCAGCAGCTCGGGACAGGGCGGGGAGACCCAGTACTTC
TRBD1	NA	TRBV7-2	TRBJ1-1	CASSLFRGKTNEAFF	TGTGCCAGCAGCTTATTCAGGGGGAAAACTAATGAAGCTTTCTTT
NA	once	TRBV7-2	TRBJ2-7	CASSLGDTYPTAYEQYF	TGTGCCAGCAGCTTAGGGGACACTTACCCCACCGCCTACGAGCAGTACTTC
TRBD1	NA	TRBV13	TRBJ1-1	CASSLSAGTGNTEAFF	TGTGCCAGCAGCCTTTCCGCCGGGACAGGGAACACTGAAGCTTTCTTT
NA	NA	TRBV5-5	TRBJ2-5	CASSLAGFSGIQETQYF	TGTGCCAGCAGCTTGGCCGGCTTCTCAGGGATACAAGAGACCCAGTACTTC
NA	NA	TRBV2	TRBJ2-7	CASSQGRDVSYEQYF	TGTGCCAGCAGCCAAGGGCGGGATGTCAGCTACGAGCAGTACTTC
TRBD2	NA	TRBV20-1	TRBJ2-1	CSASKASGYNEQFF	TGCAGTGCCAGTAAGGCTAGCGGGTACAATGAGCAGTTCTTC
TRBD2	NA	TRBV18	TRBJ2-1	CASSRPKLAGDPYNEQFF	TGTGCCAGCTCACGGCCGAAACTAGCGGGAGACCCCTACAATGAGCAGTTCTTC
NA	NA	TRBV3-1/TRBV3-2	TRBJ2-5	CASSQEYTGFKTQYF	TGTGCCAGCAGCCAAGAATACACCGGGTTCAAGACCCAGTACTTC
TRBD1	NA	TRBV2	TRBJ2-5	CASSAGTGLMETQYF	TGTGCCAGCAGTGCCGGGACAGGCCTAATGGAGACCCAGTACTTC
NA	few	TRBV5-6	TRBJ1-3	CASSRSGVSGNTIYF	TGTGCCAGCAGCCGGAGCGGGGTCTCTGGAAACACCATATATTTT
NA	NA	TRBV24-1	TRBJ1-2	CATSDFTPQGTYGYTF	TGTGCCACCAGTGATTTTACCCCACAGGGAACCTATGGCTACACCTTC
TRBD1	NA	TRBV18	TRBJ2-7	CASPLQTGSYEQYF	TGTGCCAGCCCACTCCAGACAGGGTCCTACGAGCAGTACTTC
NA	NA	TRBV29-1	TRBJ2-1	CSVEVPGGDGQFF	TGCAGCGTTGAAGTTCCCGGCGGCGATGGTCAGTTCTTC
NA	NA	TRBV18	TRBJ1-1	CASSRTGLSTEAFF	TGTGCCAGCTCACGAACAGGGTTGTCCACTGAAGCTTTCTTT
NA	NA	TRBV6-5	TRBJ2-1	CASSPSASYNEQFF	TGTGCCAGCAGTCCGAGCGCCTCCTACAATGAGCAGTTCTTC
NA	NA	TRBV28	TRBJ1-4	CASSLHPGSNEKLFF	TGTGCCAGCAGTTTACACCCGGGTTCAAATGAAAAACTGTTTTTT
TRBD2	NA	TRBV19	TRBJ2-1	CASSQRGQAGAITSYNEQFF	TGTGCCAGTAGTCAAAGAGGGCAAGCGGGAGCCATCACCTCCTACAATGAGCAGTTCTTC
TRBD2	NA	TRBV24-1	TRBJ2-2	CATSDFLAENTGELFF	TGTGCCACCAGTGATTTCCTAGCGGAGAACACCGGGGAGCTGTTTTTT